This T cell receptor delta chain was captured by sequencing in a study of gamma-delta T cells after stem cell transplantation. TCRdb re-analyzed the RT-PCR reads via CATT. The data contain approximately 1,900 delta-chain clones, approximately 29% of them seen just once; the ten biggest clones take up about 37%. Deletions cut 0 bases from V and 3 bases from J, with 11 bases between. This CDR3 contains 15 residues. Germline CDR1 and CDR2: TSWWSYY and QGS. This clonotype originated in a human donor. It is not recorded whose cells these are; they may come from a transplant donor. The genes are TRDV1 and TRDJ1, with D maybe TRDD3 (6 bases). Sequences were obtained from gamma-delta T cells. The CDR3 here is CALGELDWVADKLIF. As DNA, the CDR3 is TGTGCTCTTGGGGAACTTGACTGGGTGGCCGATAAACTCATCTTT.